The 15 T cell receptor beta chains below all came from one sample that was sequenced in a study of blood T cell repertoires in COVID-19. Profiled with immunoSEQ multiplex PCR; TCRdb holds only in-frame clones, not every one. The sample contains fewer than 250,000 clones, roughly four fifths of which appear only once. The sample consisted of PBMCs or T cells enriched from blood (not recorded which). All receptors come from a middle-aged woman who had been exposed to COVID-19.

This CDR3 reads CASSTSGWGRLLLAGEYNEQFF. CDR3 nucleotide sequence: TGTGCCAGCAGCACGTCCGGGTGGGGACGGCTTTTACTAGCGGGGGAGTACAATGAGCAGTTCTTC. This chain joins TRBV21-1 and TRBJ2-1; the table's D call, TRBD2, was not checked against the DNA. TRBV21-1 is a recognized pseudogene. This CDR3 region has 22 residues.

The V call is TRBV7-2, the J call TRBJ2-7, with a tentative D call TRBD1 (7 bases). The CDR3 contains 15 residues. Trimming stripped 5 bases from V and 0 bases from J, with 14 bases between. Germline assignment: CDR1 SGHTA and CDR2 FQGNSA. CDR3 protein: CASSPGQGGSYEQYF. The CDR3 nucleotides read TGTGCCAGCAGCCCAGGCCAGGGGGGCTCCTACGAGCAGTACTTC.

V and J are TRBV12-3 or TRBV12-4 and TRBJ1-2; D is unclear. The CDR3 covers 12 residues. Trimming removed 3 bases at V and 7 bases at J, with 9 bases between. CDR3: CASSFRGSGYTF. In DNA, the CDR3 is TGTGCCAGCAGTTTTCGGGGATCTGGCTACACCTTC.

The V call is TRBV7-2, the J call TRBJ2-1, with D possibly being TRBD2 (6 bases). The length of the CDR3 is 15 residues. V was shortened by 1 base and J by 8 bases, with 15 bases between the two germline ends. Germline V gene sequence: CDR1 SGHTA, CDR2 FQGNSA. The CDR3 region has the DNA TGTGCCAGCAGCTTAGTGGGGGGAGGCGGTCATGAGCAGTTCTTC. Protein: CASSLVGGGGHEQFF.

The chain carries TRBV27 and TRBJ1-1; D might be TRBD1 (5 bases). V lost 4 bases and J 5 bases, leaving 17 bases between the germline ends. The CDR3 contains 15 residues. CDR1 is MNHEY, CDR2 SMNVEV, per germline (reference sequence). CDR3 amino acids: CASSYGGWRQTEAFF. DNA for the CDR3: TGTGCCAGCAGTTACGGGGGATGGCGGCAAACTGAAGCTTTCTTT.

The CDR3 sequence is CASSYTQAYGYTF. The CDR3, as DNA: TGTGCCAGCAGTTATACACAGGCCTATGGCTACACCTTC. V and J are TRBV6-5 and TRBJ1-2; a possible D gene is TRBD1 (5 bases). Trimming took off 3 bases at V and 4 bases at J, with 9 bases between the two ends. The CDR3 is 13 amino acids. CDR1 MNHEY and CDR2 SVGAGI come from the germline V gene.

The chain couples TRBV5-4 to TRBJ1-2; D call uncertain. Germline V gene sequence: CDR1 SGHNT, CDR2 YYREEE (reference sequence). This CDR3 spans 14 amino acids. The V end was cut by 0 bases, the J end by 2 bases, with 8 bases between. CDR3 DNA sequence: TGTGCCAGCAGCTTGGGTTCAATCAACTATGGCTACACCTTC. Protein product: CASSLGSINYGYTF.

The chain is built from TRBV4-3 and TRBJ2-5; D gene unclear. Looked up from germline, CDR1 is LGHNA and CDR2 is YSLEER. This CDR3 has 14 residues. V was pared by 5 bases and J by 2 bases, with 12 bases between. CDR3 residues: CASSRAPLQETQYF. As DNA, the CDR3 is TGCGCCAGCAGCAGAGCGCCGTTACAAGAGACCCAGTACTTC.

The genes are TRBV5-6 and TRBJ2-7, with D possibly being TRBD1 (7 bases). This CDR3 has 14 amino acids. V lost 6 bases and J lost 1, with 14 bases in between. CDR1 and CDR2 from the germline V gene are SGHDT and YYEEEE. CDR3 bases: TGTGCCAGCACCCTGCAGGGGGGATCCTACGAGCAGTACTTC. Amino acid sequence: CASTLQGGSYEQYF.

V gene TRBV3-1 (or the pseudogene TRBV3-2) combines with J gene TRBJ2-2; D is unclear. The ends were cut back, 8 bases at V and 2 bases at J, with 3 bases in the middle. The CDR3 sequence is 11 residues long. Germline V CDR1 and CDR2: LGHDT, YNNKEL (reference sequence). The CDR3 is CASGNTGELFF. The CDR3 DNA follows: TGTGCCAGCGGCAACACCGGGGAGCTGTTTTTT.

The V call is TRBV19, the J call TRBJ2-1; D gene ambiguous. V was cut by 4 bases and J by 4 bases, with 8 bases left in between. The CDR3 extends over 13 amino acids. Germline V gene data show CDR1 as LNHDA and CDR2 as SQIVND (reference sequence). The CDR3, as DNA: TGTGCCAGTAGTAGAGGATCGTACAATGAGCAGTTCTTC. It is translated as CASSRGSYNEQFF.

This chain uses TRBV7-2 with TRBJ1-6; the D gene is possibly TRBD1 (6 bases). Germline V CDR1 and CDR2: SGHTA, FQGNSA. Trimming shortened V by 4 bases and J by 10 bases, and 23 bases separated the two germline ends. The CDR3 loop spans 17 amino acids. The CDR3 sequence is CASSSRVIQGTGSPLHF. The CDR3 nucleotides read TGTGCCAGCAGCTCCCGCGTAATACAGGGAACCGGATCACCCCTCCACTTT. The full variable domain, rest sourced from reference TRBV7-2 and TRBJ1-6, is GAGVSQSPSNKVTEKGKDVELRCDPISGHTALYWYRQSLGQGLEFLIYFQGNSAPDKSGLPSDRFSAERTGGSVSTLTIQRTQQEDSAVYLCASSSRVIQGTGSPLHFGNGTRLTVT.

The chain has TRBV7-9 and TRBJ1-1, with 9 bases aligning to TRBD1. Germline V lookup: CDR1 SEHNR, CDR2 FQNEAQ (reference sequence). The CDR3 contains 16 residues. The trim removed 5 bases at V and 4 bases at J, leaving 11 bases unmatched. CDR3 in amino acids: CASSPGTGYAGTEAFF. DNA for the CDR3: TGTGCCAGCAGCCCCGGGACAGGGTATGCGGGCACTGAAGCTTTCTTT.

The chain is built from TRBV7-8 and TRBJ1-3, with 7 bases that match TRBD1. Germline trimming cut 8 bases from V and 3 bases from J; bases unmatched to any gene: 7. CDR3 length: 14 amino acids. The germline V gene has CDR1 SGHVS and CDR2 FQNEAQ. The CDR3 nucleotides are TGTGCCAGCGGCGTACAGGGGTTTGGAAACACCATATATTTT. Translating it yields CASGVQGFGNTIYF.

V and J are TRBV5-4 and TRBJ1-1; 7 bases are shared with TRBD1. Trimming at V came to 4 bases and at J to 1 base, leaving 7 bases not matched to a gene. The CDR3 contains 15 residues. CDR1 SGHNT and CDR2 YYREEE come from the germline V gene (reference sequence). The CDR3 protein is CASSEFRGSNTEAFF. In DNA, the CDR3 is TGTGCCAGCAGCGAGTTCAGGGGGTCGAACACTGAAGCTTTCTTT.